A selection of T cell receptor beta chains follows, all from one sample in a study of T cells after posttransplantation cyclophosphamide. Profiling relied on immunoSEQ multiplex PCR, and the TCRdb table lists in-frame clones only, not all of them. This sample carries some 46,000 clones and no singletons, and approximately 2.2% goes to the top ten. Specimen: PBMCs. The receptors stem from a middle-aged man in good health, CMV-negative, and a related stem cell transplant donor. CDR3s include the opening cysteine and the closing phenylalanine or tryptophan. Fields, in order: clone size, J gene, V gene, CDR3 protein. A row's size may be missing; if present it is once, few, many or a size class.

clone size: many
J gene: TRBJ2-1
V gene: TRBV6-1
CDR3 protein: CASSEGTSGHLNEQFF

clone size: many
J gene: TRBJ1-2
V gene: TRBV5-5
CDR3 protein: CASSQAPGQGGYGYTF

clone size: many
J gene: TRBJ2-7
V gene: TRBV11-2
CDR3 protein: CASSSRAGTGSYEQYF

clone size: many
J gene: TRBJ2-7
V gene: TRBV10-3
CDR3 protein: CAIKGGAPTYEQYF

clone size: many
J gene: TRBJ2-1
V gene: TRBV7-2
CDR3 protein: CASSLDQTGVGNEQFF

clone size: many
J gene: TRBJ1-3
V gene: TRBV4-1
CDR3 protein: CASSQVGLIVNTIYF

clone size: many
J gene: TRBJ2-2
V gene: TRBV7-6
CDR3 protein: CASSLGSPTSGGYTGELFF

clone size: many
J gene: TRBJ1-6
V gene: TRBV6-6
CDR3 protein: CASRDRGSTNSPLHF

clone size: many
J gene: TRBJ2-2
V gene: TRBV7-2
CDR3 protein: CASSFEASTGELFF

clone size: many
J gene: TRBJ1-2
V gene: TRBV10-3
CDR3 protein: CAISELAGTGYGYTF

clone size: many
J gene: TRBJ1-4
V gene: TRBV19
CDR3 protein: CASSMGLPKDEKLFF

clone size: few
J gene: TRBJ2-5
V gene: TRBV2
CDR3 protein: CASRFLGQGGETQYF

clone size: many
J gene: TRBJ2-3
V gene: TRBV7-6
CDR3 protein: CASSYPASHLTDTQYF

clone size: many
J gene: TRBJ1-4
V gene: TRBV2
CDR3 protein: CASTLDRGPEKLFF

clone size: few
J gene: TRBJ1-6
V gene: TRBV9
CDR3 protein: CASSMLDSNSPLHF

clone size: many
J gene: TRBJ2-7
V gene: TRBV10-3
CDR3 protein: CAISELEGDYEQYF

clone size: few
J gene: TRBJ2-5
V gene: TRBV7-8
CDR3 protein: CASSSVGGVGSETQYF

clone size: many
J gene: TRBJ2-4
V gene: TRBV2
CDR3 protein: CASSVEAGKNIQYF

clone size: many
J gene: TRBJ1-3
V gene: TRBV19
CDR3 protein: CASSIDDLTGGNTIYF

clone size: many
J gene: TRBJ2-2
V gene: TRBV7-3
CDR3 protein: CASSTSGGAGELFF

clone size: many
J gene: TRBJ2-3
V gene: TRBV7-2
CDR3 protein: CASSTATGTRSTDTQYF

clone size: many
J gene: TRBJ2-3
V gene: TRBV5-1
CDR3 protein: CASSRSGSSDTQYF

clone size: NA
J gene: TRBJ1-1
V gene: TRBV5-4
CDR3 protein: CASSLEQGSTEAFF

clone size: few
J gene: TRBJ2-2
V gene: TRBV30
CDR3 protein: CAWKWLAGGTGELFF

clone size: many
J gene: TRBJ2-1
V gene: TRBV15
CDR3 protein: CATISTAGPDEQFF

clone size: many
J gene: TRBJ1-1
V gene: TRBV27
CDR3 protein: CASTSTGLNTEAFF

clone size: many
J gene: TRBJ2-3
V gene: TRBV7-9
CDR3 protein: CASSFVGTSGNTDTQYF

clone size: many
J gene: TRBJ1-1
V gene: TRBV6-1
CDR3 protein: CASSEGAENTEAFF

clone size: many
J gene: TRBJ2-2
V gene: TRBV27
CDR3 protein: CASSPRETGELFF

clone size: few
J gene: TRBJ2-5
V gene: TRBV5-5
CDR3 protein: CASSASVGQVETQYF

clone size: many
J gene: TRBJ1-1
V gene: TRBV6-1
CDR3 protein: CASSEQGVVTEAFF

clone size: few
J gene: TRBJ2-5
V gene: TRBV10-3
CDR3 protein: CAISEGEETQYF

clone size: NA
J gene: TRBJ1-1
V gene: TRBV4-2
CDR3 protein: CASSQDTNIEAFF

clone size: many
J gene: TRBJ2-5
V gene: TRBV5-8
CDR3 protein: CASTTFRVQETQYF

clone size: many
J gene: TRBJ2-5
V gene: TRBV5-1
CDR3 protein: CASSNRVLETQYF

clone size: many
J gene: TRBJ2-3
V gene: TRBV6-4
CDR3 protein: CASSLAGGSDTQYF

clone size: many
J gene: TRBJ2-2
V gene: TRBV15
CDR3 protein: CATSPGSGGRELFF

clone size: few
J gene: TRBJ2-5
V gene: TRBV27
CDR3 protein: CASSQGGGIVTQYF

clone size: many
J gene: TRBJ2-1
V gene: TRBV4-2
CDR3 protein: CASGGGFNEQFF

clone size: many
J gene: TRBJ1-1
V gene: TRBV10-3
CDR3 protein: CAISESAEAFF